The 27 T cell receptor beta chains below come from one sample, sequenced in a study of radiotherapy plus CTLA-4 blockade in lung cancer. Here immunoSEQ multiplex PCR was the method, and the copy in TCRdb shows in-frame clones only, minus some. This table holds roughly 93,000 clones, roughly four fifths found once. The sample was peripheral blood, taken from a patient treated with radiotherapy plus ipilimumab. These receptor sequences come from a human donor with non-small cell lung cancer who had a partial response to radiotherapy plus ipilimumab.

This chain connects TRBV30 to TRBJ1-1; 7 bases agree with TRBD1. The ends lost 5 bases at V and 3 bases at J; junction bases unmatched: 3. CDR3 size: 12 residues. Germline CDR1 and CDR2: GTSNPN and SVGIG (reference sequence). CDR3 DNA: TGTGCCTGGGGCGACAGGGACACTGAAGCTTTCTTT. Translated: CAWGDRDTEAFF.

The chain is built from TRBV2 and TRBJ1-5, with 8 bases matching TRBD1. The CDR3 runs 15 residues. Unmatched junction bases numbered 3, after V lost 4 bases and J lost 1 base. Per germline, CDR1 SNHLY and CDR2 FYNNEI. As DNA, the CDR3 is TGTGCCAGCAGTGGAGACAGGGGAAGCAATCAGCCCCAGCATTTT. It specifies CASSGDRGSNQPQHF.

This clone was picked up a small number of times. The rearrangement uses TRBV7-2 and TRBJ1-1, with 7 bases matching TRBD1. Germline CDR1 reads SGHTA; CDR2 reads FQGNSA. Trimming took 6 bases from V and 3 from J; bases not matched to a gene: 7. The CDR3 spans 14 residues. The CDR3 DNA reads TGTGCCAGCAGACCGGACAGGTCCCACACTGAAGCTTTCTTT. Protein: CASRPDRSHTEAFF.

The rearrangement links TRBV11-2 to TRBJ2-7; D gene unclear. V dropped 1 base and J dropped 5 bases, with 6 bases sitting between them. The CDR3 loop spans 12 amino acids. Germline CDR1 is SGHAT and CDR2 is FQNNGV. The CDR3: CASSLAGNEQYF. DNA for the CDR3: TGTGCCAGCAGCTTAGCTGGCAACGAGCAGTACTTC.

J is TRBJ2-7 and V is TRBV6-6, with a possible D match to TRBD1 (7 bases). The CDR3 covers 11 residues. Trimming took 5 bases from V and 6 from J, leaving 8 bases between them. Germline CDR1 is MNHNY and CDR2 is SVGAGI (reference sequence). DNA of the CDR3: TGTGCCAGCAGTCAGGGGGGCGAGCAGTACTTC. Amino acids: CASSQGGEQYF.

A remark on this clone: A read error may explain this, as a much larger clone is one base away. This rearrangement joins TRBV11-2 to TRBJ2-7; D might be TRBD1 (5 bases). The germline V gene encodes CDR1 SGHAT and CDR2 FQNNGV. V lost 6 bases to trimming and J lost 3 bases, with 9 bases between them. This CDR3 spans 12 amino acids. For the CDR3, the DNA is TGTGCCAGCAGTCCCGACAGCTACGAGCAGTACTTC. It translates to CASSPDSYEQYF. The whole variable domain, remainder taken from reference TRBV11-2 and TRBJ2-7, is EAGVAQSPRYKIIEKRQSVAFWCNPISGHATLYWYQQILGQGPKLLIQFQNNGVVDDSQLPKDRFSAERLKGVDSTLKIQPAKLEDSAVYLCASSPDSYEQYFGPGTRLTVT.

V gene TRBV6-5 combines with J gene TRBJ1-2, with D uncertain. From germline, CDR1 is MNHEY and CDR2 SVGAGI. V lost 6 bases to trimming and J lost 6 bases, with 11 bases between them. There are 12 residues in the CDR3. The CDR3, as DNA: TGTGCCAGCAGACGCGCGCGTAATGGCTACACCTTC. Protein sequence: CASRRARNGYTF.

CDR3 sequence: CASSLDRGSDTEAFF. DNA for the CDR3: TGTGCCAGCAGCTTGGACAGGGGTTCGGACACTGAAGCTTTCTTT. The gene calls are TRBV7-9 and TRBJ1-1; 9 positions agree with TRBD1. This CDR3 has 15 amino acids. The germline V gene encodes CDR1 SEHNR and CDR2 FQNEAQ (reference sequence). The ends lost 3 bases at V and 3 bases at J; junction bases unmatched: 5.

DNA for the CDR3: TGTGCCAGCAGCGTAGCGGGTACTAGTGCCTACAATGAGCAGTTCTTC. Translating gives CASSVAGTSAYNEQFF. The chain carries TRBV9 and TRBJ2-1; D may be TRBD2 (5 bases). The V end lost 0 bases, the J end lost 2 bases, and 12 bases lay between the germline ends. CDR1 is SGDLS and CDR2 is YYNGEE in the germline V gene. The CDR3 sequence is 16 residues long.

CDR3 DNA: TGTGCCTGGAGTGCAGGACAAGGCGGCTACACCTTC. Its translation: CAWSAGQGGYTF. This chain links TRBV30 with TRBJ1-2, with a possible D match to TRBD1 (5 bases). V dropped 1 base and J dropped 8 bases, with 11 bases sitting between them. The CDR3 runs to 12 residues. Germline V CDR1 and CDR2: GTSNPN, SVGIG (reference sequence).

The chain combines TRBV15 with TRBJ2-5; 13 bases fit TRBD2. The CDR3 has 17 residues. The V gene end was trimmed by 5 bases and the J gene end by 4 bases; junction bases not matched to a gene: 10. The germline V gene encodes CDR1 LNHNV and CDR2 YYDKDF (reference sequence). CDR3 sequence (DNA): TGTGCCACCAGCTCGGGGGGACTAGCGGGGTGGGGAGAGACCCAGTACTTC. Translating gives CATSSGGLAGWGETQYF. The complete variable domain, with remaining parts taken from reference TRBV15 and TRBJ2-5, reads DAMVIQNPRYQVTQFGKPVTLSCSQTLNHNVMYWYQQKSSQAPKLLFHYYDKDFNNEADTPDNFQSRRPNTSFCFLDIRSPGLGDTAMYLCATSSGGLAGWGETQYFGPGTRLLVL.

The gene calls are TRBV7-8 and TRBJ2-4; 7 positions agree with TRBD2. From germline, CDR1 is SGHVS and CDR2 FQNEAQ. V shed 5 bases, J shed 5 bases, and the junction held 12 bases outside the gene matches. The length of the CDR3 is 16 residues. CDR3 sequence (DNA): TGTGCCAGCAGCCGGGGGGACTCACCGCGGGAAAACATTCAGTACTTC. Translation gives CASSRGDSPRENIQYF.

The rearrangement links TRBV4-2 to TRBJ2-2; TRBD2 is a possible D gene (5 bases). The V gene lost 1 base and the J gene lost 0 bases, with 9 bases spanning the gap. The germline V gene encodes CDR1 LGHNA and CDR2 YNFKEQ. This CDR3 contains 16 residues. CDR3 DNA sequence: TGTGCCAGCAGCCAAGGGAGCGGAGCGAACACCGGGGAGCTGTTTTTT. Protein sequence: CASSQGSGANTGELFF.

V is TRBV7-2 and J is TRBJ2-3; the match to TRBD2 covers 7 bases. Germline V CDR1 and CDR2: SGHTA, FQGNSA. With 1 base clipped from V and 4 bases from J, the junction kept 5 bases outside the gene matches. The CDR3 sequence is 15 residues long. CDR3 coding DNA: TGTGCCAGCAGCTTAGAACTAGCGAGGCCAGATACGCAGTATTTT. Protein sequence: CASSLELARPDTQYF.

The genes are TRBV10-3 and TRBJ2-2; weak D call: TRBD2 (6 bases). CDR3 length: 14 residues. CDR1 is ENHRY, CDR2 SYGVKD, per germline. V lost 8 bases to trimming and J lost 6 bases, with 16 bases between them. CDR3 loop: CAISNGGGAGELFF. Written as DNA, the CDR3 is TGTGCCATCTCAAACGGAGGAGGGGCCGGGGAGCTGTTTTTT.

The CDR3 spells CASAPEGSHTEAFF. In DNA form, the CDR3 reads TGTGCCAGCGCCCCTGAGGGCTCACACACTGAAGCTTTCTTT. The chain joins TRBV5-6 to TRBJ1-1; D gene unclear. Germline V gene sequence: CDR1 SGHDT, CDR2 YYEEEE. V lost 7 bases and J lost 3, with 16 bases in between. The CDR3 totals 14 residues.

V and J are TRBV27 and TRBJ2-2, with unresolved D. The V gene's germline CDR1 is MNHEY and CDR2 SMNVEV (reference sequence). The CDR3 covers 12 residues. Trimming stripped 6 bases from V and 2 bases from J, with 4 bases between. As DNA, the CDR3 is TGTGCCAGCAGCCGTAACACCGGGGAGCTGTTTTTT. It codes for CASSRNTGELFF.

The chain joins TRBV7-8 to TRBJ1-4, with D maybe TRBD1 (6 bases). This CDR3 has 14 residues. The V end lost 5 bases, the J end lost 6 bases, and 13 bases lay between the germline ends. From germline, CDR1 is SGHVS and CDR2 FQNEAQ. The DNA for the CDR3 is TGTGCCAGCAGCCCTGGGAACAGGGATGAAAAACTGTTTTTT. Translation gives CASSPGNRDEKLFF.

This clone was detected only once. This sequence joins TRBV7-8 and TRBJ1-6; no firm D call. Trimming shortened V by 4 bases and J by 5 bases, and 15 bases separated the two germline ends. CDR1 and CDR2 from the germline V gene are SGHVS and FQNEAQ. CDR3 length: 16 residues. Here the CDR3 DNA reads TGTGCCAGCAGCTCCGGGTCTTCAACGGATAATTCACCCCTCCACTTT. Residues: CASSSGSSTDNSPLHF.

V gene TRBV4-2 combines with J gene TRBJ1-2; 7 nucleotides line up with TRBD1. The CDR3 is made up of 15 amino acids. V shed 1 base, J shed 3 bases, and the junction held 5 bases outside the gene matches. Germline V CDR1 and CDR2: LGHNA, YNFKEQ. The CDR3 bases are TGTGCCAGCAGCCAAGTAGCAGGGGGAGACTATGGCTACACCTTC. Translated: CASSQVAGGDYGYTF.

This chain connects TRBV29-1 to TRBJ1-5; D may be TRBD1 (6 bases). Trimming pared 6 bases from V and 6 bases from J, leaving 15 bases between. The CDR3 covers 13 residues. CDR1 and CDR2 from the germline V gene are SQVTM and ANQGSEA. In nucleotides, the CDR3 is TGCAGCGTAATGGGGGGGGCAGGTCAGCCCCAGCATTTT. The encoded protein is CSVMGGAGQPQHF.

The chain is built from TRBV29-1 and TRBJ2-7, with D possibly matching TRBD2 (5 bases). Trimming cost V 5 bases and J 6 bases, with 26 bases left between them. This CDR3 has 16 amino acids. Germline-derived CDR1 and CDR2 are SQVTM and ANQGSEA. The CDR3 region is CSVFPSPGNQGSEQYF. The CDR3 DNA is TGCAGCGTTTTTCCTTCCCCCGGGAACCAAGGGTCCGAGCAGTACTTC.

This sequence joins TRBV29-1 and TRBJ2-1; 10 positions match TRBD2. Germline trimming cut 6 bases from V and 12 bases from J; bases unmatched to any gene: 11. This CDR3 spans 13 amino acids. Looked up from germline, CDR1 is SQVTM and CDR2 is ANQGSEA. CDR3 in amino acids: CSVGLAAGGGQFF. The CDR3, as DNA: TGCAGCGTAGGACTAGCGGCAGGGGGAGGGCAGTTCTTC.

J is TRBJ2-7 and V is TRBV14; 10 bases line up with TRBD2. Germline loops: CDR1 SGHDN, CDR2 FVKESK. Trimming at V came to 0 bases and at J to 4 bases, leaving 6 bases not matched to a gene. This CDR3 has 16 amino acids. The CDR3 region has the DNA TGTGCCAGCAGCCAAGACCCAGCGGGAGGGCGGTACGAGCAGTACTTC. It encodes CASSQDPAGGRYEQYF.

The chain has TRBV7-8 and TRBJ2-5, with D tentatively TRBD1 (7 bases). CDR3 size: 16 residues. The ends were cut back, 5 bases at V and 0 bases at J, with 16 bases in the middle. In germline, CDR1 is SGHVS, CDR2 FQNEAQ. The CDR3 DNA reads as TGTGCCAGCAGCCTGACGACAGGGAGGCACCAAGAGACCCAGTACTTC. Translation gives CASSLTTGRHQETQYF.

The chain recombines TRBV6-5 with TRBJ1-1; tentative D call: TRBD1 (5 bases). V was cut by 8 bases and J by 3 bases, with 16 bases left in between. The CDR3 is 14 amino acids. Germline V lookup: CDR1 MNHEY, CDR2 SVGAGI. CDR3 protein: CASGPDWGDTEAFF. The DNA for the CDR3 is TGTGCCAGCGGGCCCGACTGGGGGGACACTGAAGCTTTCTTT.

The V gene is TRBV7-9, the J gene TRBJ2-7, with D hard to call. Trimming shortened V by 5 bases and J by 5 bases, and 13 bases separated the two germline ends. This CDR3 is built from 13 residues. Germline CDR1 is SEHNR and CDR2 is FQNEAQ (reference sequence). CDR3 amino acids: CASSHSGGNEQYF. CDR3 nucleotides: TGTGCCAGCAGCCACTCGGGTGGTAACGAGCAGTACTTC. Full variable domain (missing parts from reference TRBV7-9 and TRBJ2-7): DTGVSQNPRHKITKRGQNVTFRCDPISEHNRLYWYRQTLGQGPEFLTYFQNEAQLEKSRLLSDRFSAERPKGSFSTLEIQRTEQGDSAMYLCASSHSGGNEQYFGPGTRLTVT.